The TCR beta chain described here comes from a study of molecular identifiers for immune sequencing clone quantification. TCRdb re-derived calls from the PCR reads in MiXCR, one entry per CDR3 protein. This sample yields more than 450,000 distinct CDR3 sequences, of which less than 30% are seen a single time; under 0.8% belongs to the top ten. CDR1 and CDR2 (germline): SEHNR, FQNEAQ (reference sequence). The length of the CDR3 is 16 residues. J gave up 3 bases and V 3 bases, and 4 bases lay outside the gene matches. The TCR was taken from a human donor in good health. Some libraries in this study had Jurkat cell RNA spiked in. Sequencing was carried out using naive CD8+ T cells from blood, with Jurkat cell RNA spiked in. Subset specified: FACS-sorted CD8+CD4-CCR7+CD45RA+ naive T cells. This chain connects TRBV7-9 to TRBJ1-3; 11 bases are a match to TRBD1. CDR3 amino acids: CASSFWDRGFGNTIYF. The DNA for the CDR3 is TGTGCCAGCAGCTTTTGGGACAGGGGGTTTGGAAACACCATATATTTT.